This TCR beta chain was recovered during a study of CD8 T cells in Susac syndrome. About the study: Blood was drawn from patients with Susac syndrome. At that point, they were therapy-naive, on corticosteroids, or on intravenous immunoglobulin alone.

Trimming cost V 4 bases and J 2 bases, with 11 bases left between them. Germline V gene lookup returns CDR1 DFQATT and CDR2 SNEGSKA (reference sequence). CDR3 size: 14 residues. TCR beta from blood CD8+ and CD4+ T cells was sequenced. When the RNA was reverse transcribed, random hexamers were used with an input of about 0.5 to 1 ug. It was immunoSEQ multiplex PCR that amplified TCR beta CDR3 across 54 Vbeta and 13 Jbeta. TCRdb processed the immunoSEQ multiplex PCR reads anew with MiXCR; each CDR3 protein has one entry. The profile shows more than 150,000 distinct CDR3 sequences, 85% to 95% of them singletons.

This TCR was recovered from a human donor with Susac syndrome. V is TRBV20-1 and J is TRBJ2-2; perhaps D is TRBD1 or TRBD2 (5 bases each). The sequenced sample was CD4+ T cells from PBMCs. CDR3 coding DNA: TGCAGTGCTACCTGGGACCTAAACACCGGGGAGCTGTTTTTT. Protein product: CSATWDLNTGELFF.